The sequence of this T cell receptor beta chain was determined in a study of blood T cell repertoires in COVID-19. Across the study: The origin of the acute and convalescent COVID-19 samples was the United States, Italy and Spain. PBMCs, B-cell-depleted T cells, or T cells provided the cDNA or gDNA that made up the material.

V was trimmed by 7 bases and J by 0 bases, leaving 15 bases between them. Germline values: CDR1 MNHEY, CDR2 SVGAGI. The CDR3 consists of 15 residues. In the original analysis: Researchers report that nucleated cell counts were estimated from reference gene primer amplification. Sequenced by immunoSEQ multiplex PCR; TCRdb stores in-frame clones only, minus some. The V and J calls and the clone size are those of that table, but D and trimming were determined from the DNA. The sample comprises about 97,000 clones, approximately 90% of which are singletons, and under 2.5% rests with the top ten. This TCR derives from a man aged 50 to 59 with active COVID-19. The chain links TRBV6-5 to TRBJ1-1; D perhaps matches TRBD1 (5 bases). The specimen was peripheral blood. Here the CDR3 DNA reads TGTGCCAGCACCCAAGGGGTAGGGTTGAACACTGAAGCTTTCTTT. Its translation: CASTQGVGLNTEAFF.